This note documents a single TCR beta chain sequence. RNA transcripts gave rise to amplified TCR beta CDR3 regions. The primer set for the first-round RT-PCR of the TCR CDR3 was HTBI. TCRdb itself ran the multiplex PCR reads through MiXCR, one entry per CDR3 protein. The repertoire holds hundreds of thousands of distinct CDR3 sequences, with under 20% as singletons. The CDR3 spans 16 residues. V shed 4 bases and J 8 bases; nucleotides not matched to a gene: 12. Germline CDR1 and CDR2: MGHDK and SYGVNS. These data are taken from a study of T cells in Graves' hyperthyroidism and ophthalmopathy. This clonotype originated in a woman between 50 and 59 years old with Graves' hyperthyroidism that later progressed to Graves' ophthalmopathy. The sequenced material came from blood. This chain uses TRBV25-1 with TRBJ2-3; 10 bases line up with TRBD1. CDR3 DNA: TGTGCCAGCAGTGGCCGGGACAGGGGCCGATGGGGTACGCAGTATTTT. Residues: CASSGRDRGRWGTQYF.